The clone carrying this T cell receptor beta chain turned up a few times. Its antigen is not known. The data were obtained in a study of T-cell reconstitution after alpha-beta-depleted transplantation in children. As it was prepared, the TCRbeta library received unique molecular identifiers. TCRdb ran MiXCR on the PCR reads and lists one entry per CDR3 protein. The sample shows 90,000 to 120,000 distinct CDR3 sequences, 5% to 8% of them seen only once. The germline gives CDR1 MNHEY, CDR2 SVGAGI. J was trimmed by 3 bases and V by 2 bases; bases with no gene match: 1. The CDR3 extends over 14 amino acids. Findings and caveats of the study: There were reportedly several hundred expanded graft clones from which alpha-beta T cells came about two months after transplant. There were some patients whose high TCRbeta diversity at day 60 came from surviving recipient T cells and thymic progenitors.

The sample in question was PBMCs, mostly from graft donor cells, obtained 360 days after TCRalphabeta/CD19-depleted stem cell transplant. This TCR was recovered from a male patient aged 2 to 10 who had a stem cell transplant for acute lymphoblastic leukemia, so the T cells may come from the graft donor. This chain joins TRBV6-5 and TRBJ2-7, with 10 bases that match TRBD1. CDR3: CASSYGQGDYEQYF. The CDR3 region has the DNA TGTGCCAGCAGTTACGGACAGGGGGACTACGAGCAGTACTTC.